This T cell receptor (beta chain) was captured in a study of blood T cell repertoires in COVID-19. CDR1 is MNHNS and CDR2 is SASEGT in the germline V gene. The CDR3 covers 16 residues. The J segment lost 6 bases and the V segment lost 2 bases, leaving 9 bases of the junction unmatched. Using immunoSEQ multiplex PCR, the repertoire was profiled, and TCRdb retains in-frame clones only, with some absent. The sample records 150,000 to 200,000 clones, about 93% being singletons. This clone was detected once. The sample consisted of peripheral blood. J is TRBJ1-5 and V is TRBV6-1; TRBD1 matches 8 bases. This receptor was obtained from a man aged 50-60 years with acute or convalescent COVID-19. The DNA for the CDR3 is TGTGCCAGCAGTGAATTGATGACAGGGGCAGGTCAGCCCCAGCATTTT. Translating it yields CASSELMTGAGQPQHF.